These 8 T cell receptor beta chains were sequenced from one sample in a study of T-cell reconstitution after alpha-beta-depleted transplantation in children. Unique molecular identifiers tagged the TCRbeta library. One entry per CDR3 protein results from TCRdb running MiXCR on the PCR reads. The table lists some 200,000 distinct CDR3 sequences, 6.6% of them singletons. The sample in question was PBMCs, obtained before TCRalphabeta/CD19-depleted stem cell transplant. Receptors originate from a boy aged 2-15 years with acute lymphoblastic leukemia, due to receive a stem cell transplant.

This clonotype was seen only a few times. The chain links TRBV7-9 to TRBJ2-1; the D is unclear. Germline V gene sequence: CDR1 SEHNR, CDR2 FQNEAQ (reference sequence). Deletions cut 4 bases from V and 10 bases from J, with 20 bases between. CDR3 size: 15 residues. The CDR3 bases are TGTGCCAGCAGCTCTTCGCGGTCGATGGGCGAGGAGCAGTTCTTC. Translation: CASSSSRSMGEEQFF.

The chain is built from TRBV7-9 and TRBJ2-7; perhaps TRBD2 as D (6 bases). CDR1 and CDR2 from the germline V gene are SEHNR and FQNEAQ (reference sequence). The CDR3 is made up of 16 amino acids. V was trimmed by 1 base and J by 3 bases, leaving 16 bases between them. The CDR3 here is CASSLEDGYGGYEQYF. In DNA, the CDR3 is TGTGCCAGCAGCTTAGAGGACGGGTACGGGGGCTACGAGCAGTACTTC.

This clonotype has just a few counts. The chain recombines TRBV5-1 with TRBJ2-1, with a tentative D call TRBD2 (5 bases). With 8 bases removed from V and 5 bases from J, the gap between germline ends came to 14 bases. In germline, CDR1 is SGHRS, CDR2 YFSETQ. The CDR3 spans 13 residues. This CDR3 reads CASWTALHNEQFF. The CDR3 nucleotides read TGCGCCAGTTGGACTGCCCTCCACAATGAGCAGTTCTTC.

This chain links TRBV28 with TRBJ1-2, with D unclear. The ends were cut back, 6 bases at V and 8 bases at J, with 22 bases in the middle. The CDR3 sequence is 15 residues long. Germline CDR1 reads MDHEN; CDR2 reads SYDVKM. The CDR3 is CASRAGPRGRSGYTF. The CDR3 bases are TGTGCCAGCAGAGCCGGTCCACGGGGAAGGAGCGGCTACACCTTC.

This clonotype appeared many times. This chain connects TRBV12-5 to TRBJ1-3, with D tentatively TRBD1 (6 bases). Trimming took 2 bases from V and 7 from J, leaving 24 bases between them. Germline values: CDR1 LGHNT, CDR2 FRNRAP. The CDR3 sequence is 18 residues long. CDR3 sequence (DNA): TGTGCTAGTGGTTTGAAGCTACCTTCGGGACACTCGAGGAACACCATATATTTT. Its translation: CASGLKLPSGHSRNTIYF.

This chain connects TRBV7-3 to TRBJ2-3; 12 nucleotides line up with TRBD1. CDR1 and CDR2 (germline): SGHTA, FQGTGA. The CDR3 extends over 16 amino acids. The V and J ends lost 5 bases and 4 bases, in that order; junction bases with no gene match: 7. The CDR3 DNA follows: TGTGCCAGCAGCCCCAACCGGGACAGGGGGCCAGATACGCAGTATTTT. The encoded protein is CASSPNRDRGPDTQYF.

The J gene is TRBJ2-5, the V gene TRBV4-2; 9 positions match TRBD2. The germline V gene has CDR1 LGHNA and CDR2 YNFKEQ. This CDR3 region has 19 residues. The V segment lost 5 bases and the J segment 3 bases; nucleotides outside the gene matches: 19. The CDR3 loop reads CASSNKIGGGASRKETQYF. The DNA of the CDR3 is TGTGCCAGCAGCAACAAGATAGGCGGGGGGGCATCTCGTAAAGAGACCCAGTACTTC.

There are many counts of this clonotype. This may be a read error, as it is one base from a much larger clone. The genes are TRBV6-6 and TRBJ2-7; no firm D call. The V gene lost 5 bases and the J gene lost 5 bases, with 10 bases spanning the gap. The CDR3 length is 12 residues. CDR1 MNHNY and CDR2 SVGAGI come from the germline V gene (reference sequence). The CDR3 region is CASSICADEQYF. DNA of the CDR3: TGTGCCAGCAGTATATGTGCCGACGAGCAGTACTTC.